This TCR beta chain stems from a study of PD-L1 blockade in urothelial cancer. The overall study: Blood was evaluated 3 weeks (second dose) and 6 weeks after therapy began. Median T cell yield per blood sample was 140,000 to 150,000 cells.

Each patient gave between 1 and 8 samples of peripheral blood mononuclear cells, which were collected pretreatment and during treatment. V was clipped by 1 base and J by 0 bases; unmatched bases: 12. CDR1 is LNHNV, CDR2 YYDKDF, per germline (reference sequence). CDR3 length: 19 amino acids. The method was immunoSEQ multiplex PCR; TCRdb's version includes in-frame clones alone and lacks a portion of them. The sample has about 83,000 clones; 75% to 90% are singletons. The V and J genes are TRBV15 and TRBJ1-5; 7 bases match TRBD1. The receptor was isolated from a woman between 65 and 79 years old with urothelial cancer. The material was PBMCs, obtained around atezolizumab (anti-PD-L1) treatment. CDR3: CATSRGITGTAISNQPQHF. The CDR3 coding sequence is TGTGCCACCAGCAGAGGCATAACCGGGACAGCTATTAGCAATCAGCCCCAGCATTTT. Filled out from reference TRBV15 and TRBJ1-5, the complete variable domain reads DAMVIQNPRYQVTQFGKPVTLSCSQTLNHNVMYWYQQKSSQAPKLLFHYYDKDFNNEADTPDNFQSRRPNTSFCFLDIRSPGLGDTAMYLCATSRGITGTAISNQPQHFGDGTRLSIL.